Each of the 18 T cell receptor beta chains below was sequenced from the same sample in a study of blood T cell repertoires in COVID-19. Measured with immunoSEQ multiplex PCR; TCRdb has only the in-frame clones, and not every one. The data contain roughly 80,000 clones, 84% of them singletons. The sequenced sample was peripheral blood. The receptor set was obtained from a human donor in a cohort sampled during active COVID-19.

This clone was found a few times. The V call is TRBV13, the J call TRBJ1-1; D is uncertain. The germline gives CDR1 PRHDT, CDR2 FYEKMQ (reference sequence). This CDR3 comprises 13 residues. Trimming took 8 bases from V and 5 from J, leaving 15 bases between them. The CDR3 region is CASGRRGGTEAFF. CDR3 nucleotide sequence: TGTGCCAGCGGCCGGCGAGGAGGAACTGAAGCTTTCTTT. Complete variable domain (other parts from reference TRBV13 and TRBJ1-1): AAGVIQSPRHLIKEKRETATLKCYPIPRHDTVYWYQQGPGQDPQFLISFYEKMQSDKGSIPDRFSAQQFSDYHSELNMSSLELGDSALYFCASGRRGGTEAFFGQGTRLTVV.

This sequence joins TRBV2 and TRBJ2-7; 8 bases line up with TRBD1. The CDR3 sequence is 17 residues long. V was clipped by 2 bases and J by 2 bases; unmatched bases: 11. The germline V gene has CDR1 SNHLY and CDR2 FYNNEI. As DNA, the CDR3 is TGTGCCAGCAGTGAAAACTCTGGGGGGACAGGAGCCTACGAGCAGTACTTC. Protein product: CASSENSGGTGAYEQYF.

The rearrangement links TRBV19 to TRBJ1-5; 8 nucleotides agree with TRBD1. The CDR3 contains 14 residues. V trimming: 6 bases; J trimming: 2 bases; junction bases outside the gene matches: 3. Germline V gene data show CDR1 as LNHDA and CDR2 as SQIVND (reference sequence). The CDR3, as DNA: TGTGCCAGTAGCGCGGGACAGGGCAATCAGCCCCAGCATTTT. This codes for CASSAGQGNQPQHF. The variable domain in full, completed from reference TRBV19 and TRBJ1-5, reads DGGITQSPKYLFRKEGQNVTLSCEQNLNHDAMYWYRQDPGQGLRLIYYSQIVNDFQKGDIAEGYSVSREKKESFPLTVTSAQKNPTAFYLCASSAGQGNQPQHFGDGTRLSIL.

The rearrangement links TRBV5-1 to TRBJ2-7; maybe TRBD2 (6 bases). This CDR3 region has 14 residues. Trimming pared 0 bases from V and 4 bases from J, leaving 11 bases between. The germline gives CDR1 SGHRS, CDR2 YFSETQ. In DNA, the CDR3 is TGCGCCAGCAGCTTGGATGAGGGGAGGTACGAGCAGTACTTC. Protein product: CASSLDEGRYEQYF. Drawing the rest from reference TRBV5-1 and TRBJ2-7, the complete variable domain is KAGVTQTPRYLIKTRGQQVTLSCSPISGHRSVSWYQQTPGQGLQFLFEYFSETQRNKGNFPGRFSGRQFSNSRSEMNVSTLELGDSALYLCASSLDEGRYEQYFGPGTRLTVT.

The chain recombines TRBV27 with TRBJ2-7; weak D call: TRBD2 (6 bases). The ends were cut back, 5 bases at V and 3 bases at J, with 17 bases in the middle. The CDR3 is made up of 15 amino acids. Germline V gives CDR1 MNHEY, CDR2 SMNVEV (reference sequence). CDR3 sequence reads: CASSQRLGLNYEQYF. CDR3 nucleotides: TGTGCCAGCAGTCAACGCCTGGGACTTAACTACGAGCAGTACTTC.

This clone was seen once. The chain joins TRBV5-1 to TRBJ2-2, with D maybe TRBD2 (6 bases). The CDR3 has 16 residues. V was shortened by 4 bases and J by 5 bases, with 18 bases between the two germline ends. Germline V lookup: CDR1 SGHRS, CDR2 YFSETQ. The CDR3 DNA reads TGCGCCAGCAGCCCAGCCAGCGGAGGAGGGACCGGGGAGCTGTTTTTT. Its protein is CASSPASGGGTGELFF.

The rearrangement joins TRBV9 to TRBJ2-3; maybe TRBD2 (5 bases). The CDR3 runs 15 residues. V lost 1 base to trimming and J lost 0 bases, with 9 bases between them. Germline CDR1 reads SGDLS; CDR2 reads YYNGEE. CDR3 protein: CASSVWTSSTDTQYF. The DNA for the CDR3 is TGTGCCAGCAGCGTATGGACTTCTAGCACAGATACGCAGTATTTT.

The chain links TRBV11-2 to TRBJ2-7; 7 nucleotides line up with TRBD2. Germline V gene data show CDR1 as SGHAT and CDR2 as FQNNGV. V was clipped by 5 bases and J by 4 bases; unmatched bases: 11. CDR3 size: 15 residues. Written as DNA, the CDR3 is TGTGCCAGCAGCCGACTTGGCGGGGGAGGATACGAGCAGTACTTC. Translation gives CASSRLGGGGYEQYF.

V gene TRBV7-9 combines with J gene TRBJ1-6, with 7 bases aligning to TRBD1. The CDR3 has 16 residues. Trimming cost V 2 bases and J 4 bases; bases outside gene matches: 5. Germline values: CDR1 SEHNR, CDR2 FQNEAQ (reference sequence). The CDR3 loop reads CASSLRQGAYNSPLHF. The CDR3 DNA is TGTGCCAGCAGCTTAAGACAGGGCGCATATAATTCACCCCTCCACTTT.

The CDR3 spells CASSKKSGLAGGGDTQYF. CDR3 sequence (DNA): TGTGCCAGCAGTAAAAAATCGGGACTAGCGGGAGGCGGAGATACGCAGTATTTT. The chain combines TRBV27 with TRBJ2-3, with 15 bases fitting TRBD2. The V gene end was trimmed by 5 bases and the J gene end by 5 bases; junction bases not matched to a gene: 11. This CDR3 has 18 amino acids. Germline CDR1 is MNHEY and CDR2 is SMNVEV (reference sequence).

CDR3 nucleotides: TGTGCCAGCAGTCCCAATTTAGCGGGAGGCCACGAGCAGTACTTC. It yields the protein CASSPNLAGGHEQYF. This chain connects TRBV2 to TRBJ2-7, with 10 bases matching TRBD2. The CDR3 has 15 amino acids. The ends lost 5 bases at V and 5 bases at J; junction bases unmatched: 9. Germline-derived CDR1 and CDR2 are SNHLY and FYNNEI.

The chain carries TRBV6-5 and TRBJ1-2; 7 bases match TRBD1. CDR1 is MNHEY, CDR2 SVGAGI, per germline. This CDR3 region has 14 residues. V was pared by 8 bases and J by 1 base, with 7 bases of the junction left unmatched. The CDR3 sequence: CASRQGGNNYGYTF. The CDR3 nucleotides read TGTGCCAGCCGACAGGGCGGGAATAACTATGGCTACACCTTC.

V usage is TRBV7-2 and J usage is TRBJ1-5; no firm D call. The CDR3 is 15 residues long. Germline CDR1 SGHTA, CDR2 FQGNSA. The V and J ends lost 2 bases and 1 base respectively, with 9 bases between them. CDR3 DNA sequence: TGTGCCAGCAGCTTAAAGGGCGGGAGCAATCAGCCCCAGCATTTT. This gives the protein CASSLKGGSNQPQHF.

The chain employs TRBV5-1 and TRBJ2-1, with 16 nucleotides matching TRBD2. This CDR3 is built from 17 residues. Trimming removed 0 bases from V and 12 bases from J; junction bases left unmatched: 9. Per germline, CDR1 SGHRS and CDR2 YFSETQ. This chain's CDR3 is CASSLAQGTSGGARQFF. DNA of the CDR3: TGCGCCAGCAGCTTGGCCCAGGGGACTAGCGGGGGGGCCCGGCAGTTCTTC. Full variable domain (rest looked up from reference TRBV5-1 and TRBJ2-1): KAGVTQTPRYLIKTRGQQVTLSCSPISGHRSVSWYQQTPGQGLQFLFEYFSETQRNKGNFPGRFSGRQFSNSRSEMNVSTLELGDSALYLCASSLAQGTSGGARQFFGPGTRLTVL.

The genes are TRBV19 and TRBJ1-3; D is unclear. The CDR3 is made up of 12 amino acids. Per germline, CDR1 LNHDA and CDR2 SQIVND (reference sequence). CDR3 residues: CASRNNPSGIYF. The DNA for the CDR3 is TGTGCTTCACGAAATAACCCGAGCGGCATATATTTT.

The chain has TRBV20-1 and TRBJ2-5, with TRBD1 identical over 9 bases. The CDR3 is 14 amino acids. Germline V gives CDR1 DFQATT, CDR2 SNEGSKA (reference sequence). The ends lost 3 bases at V and 6 bases at J; junction bases unmatched: 8. The CDR3 is CSASMGQGIKTQYF. For the CDR3, the DNA is TGCAGTGCTAGTATGGGACAGGGTATAAAGACCCAGTACTTC.

J is TRBJ1-2 and V is TRBV3-1 (or the pseudogene TRBV3-2); D call uncertain. CDR1 LGHDT and CDR2 YNNKEL come from the germline V gene (reference sequence). Trimming left V 4 bases short and J 7 bases short, with 13 bases between. The length of the CDR3 is 13 residues. The CDR3, as DNA: TGTGCCAGCAGCCCCGACTCCTCGGCTGGCTACACCTTC. This gives the protein CASSPDSSAGYTF.

In this sample, this clone turned up once. The chain couples TRBV7-2 to TRBJ2-3; 9 positions match TRBD2. This CDR3 spans 15 amino acids. The V gene's germline CDR1 is SGHTA and CDR2 FQGNSA. The J segment lost 3 bases and the V segment lost 4 bases, leaving 5 bases of the junction unmatched. The CDR3, as DNA: TGTGCCAGCAGCTCGTGGACTAGCGCGACAGATACGCAGTATTTT. Residues: CASSSWTSATDTQYF.